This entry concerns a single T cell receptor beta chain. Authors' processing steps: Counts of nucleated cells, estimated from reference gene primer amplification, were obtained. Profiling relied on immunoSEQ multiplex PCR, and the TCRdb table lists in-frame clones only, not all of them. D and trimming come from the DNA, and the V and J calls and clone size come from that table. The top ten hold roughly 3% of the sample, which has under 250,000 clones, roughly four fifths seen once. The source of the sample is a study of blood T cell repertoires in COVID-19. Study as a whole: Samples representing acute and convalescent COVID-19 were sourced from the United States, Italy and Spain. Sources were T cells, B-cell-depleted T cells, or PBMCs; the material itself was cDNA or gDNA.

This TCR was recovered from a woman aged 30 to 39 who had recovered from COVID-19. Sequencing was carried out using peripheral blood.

The CDR3 nucleotides are TGTGCCAGCAGTCTTTTGGGACAGGGGGCTTCACCCCTCCACTTT. It codes for CASSLLGQGASPLHF. The chain employs TRBV2 and TRBJ1-6, with 12 positions matching TRBD1. J gave up 9 bases and V 5 bases, and 5 bases lay outside the gene matches. The CDR3 sequence is 15 residues long. Germline lookup yields CDR1 SNHLY and CDR2 FYNNEI.